Each of the 17 T cell receptor beta chains below was sequenced from the same sample in a study of ipilimumab plus nivolumab after autologous stem cell transplantation. Produced via immunoSEQ multiplex PCR; TCRdb's table is partial and in-frame only. The top ten hold approximately 1% of the sample, which has about 40,000 clones, around 93% seen once. The starting material was PBMCs, obtained in a trial of ipilimumab plus nivolumab as post-transplant consolidation. These receptors were collected from a male donor with multiple myeloma.

V gene TRBV27 combines with J gene TRBJ1-5; D is possibly TRBD1 (6 bases). From germline, CDR1 is MNHEY and CDR2 SMNVEV (reference sequence). V was pared by 7 bases and J by 0 bases, with 13 bases between. This CDR3 contains 15 residues. The CDR3 region is CASTAQGRSNQPQHF. In DNA form, the CDR3 reads TGTGCCAGCACCGCCCAGGGGCGTAGCAATCAGCCCCAGCATTTT.

The chain couples TRBV7-9 to TRBJ2-5, with D unresolved. The CDR3 spans 15 residues. The germline gives CDR1 SEHNR, CDR2 FQNEAQ (reference sequence). Trimming took 1 base from V and 1 from J, leaving 10 bases between them. The CDR3 sequence: CASSLEWTAQETQYF. The CDR3 DNA sequence: TGTGCCAGCAGCTTAGAATGGACGGCCCAAGAGACCCAGTACTTC.

The chain recombines TRBV6-1 with TRBJ2-7; 9 positions match TRBD1. With V trimmed by 10 bases and J by 6 bases, 7 bases remained unmatched. Germline V gene lookup returns CDR1 MNHNS and CDR2 SASEGT. The CDR3 loop spans 12 amino acids. DNA for the CDR3: TGTGCCATACAGGGGGCAGCCCTCGAGCAGTACTTC. This gives the protein CAIQGAALEQYF.

This clone appeared a few times. The rearrangement joins TRBV6-5 to TRBJ1-2, with TRBD1 as a possible D gene (6 bases). Between the trimmed V and J ends, which lost 7 bases and 6 bases, there was a span of 12 bases. The CDR3 length is 12 residues. Germline loops: CDR1 MNHEY, CDR2 SVGAGI. The CDR3 nucleotides are TGTGCCAGCACCGCAGGGGAGCATGGCTACACCTTC. Amino acid sequence: CASTAGEHGYTF.

The J gene is TRBJ2-7, the V gene TRBV27, with D possibly being TRBD1 or TRBD2 (5 bases each). Germline V gene lookup returns CDR1 MNHEY and CDR2 SMNVEV (reference sequence). The ends were cut back, 6 bases at V and 0 bases at J, with 30 bases in the middle. The CDR3 runs 20 residues. The CDR3 loop reads CASSLRVGTWTLGSSYEQYF. Here the CDR3 DNA reads TGTGCCAGCAGCCTCCGGGTGGGGACGTGGACTTTAGGAAGCTCCTACGAGCAGTACTTC.

This rearrangement joins TRBV11-3 to TRBJ1-6; D is unresolved. CDR1 and CDR2 from the germline V gene are SGHNT and YENEEA. The CDR3 extends over 15 amino acids. Between the trimmed V and J ends, which lost 5 bases and 6 bases, there was a span of 14 bases. CDR3 protein: CASSEDGRPNSPLHF. The CDR3 DNA sequence: TGTGCCAGCAGCGAAGACGGCCGCCCTAATTCACCCCTCCACTTT.

The DNA of the CDR3 is TGTGCCAGCAGCTGGACAACGAACACTGAAGCTTTCTTT. Protein: CASSWTTNTEAFF. The chain recombines TRBV11-3 with TRBJ1-1; a possible D gene is TRBD1 (5 bases). Germline-derived CDR1 and CDR2 are SGHNT and YENEEA. This CDR3 has 13 residues. The ends were cut back, 4 bases at V and 1 base at J, with 7 bases in the middle.

The chain has TRBV7-2 and TRBJ2-5; the D gene is possibly TRBD2 (6 bases). The germline V gene has CDR1 SGHTA and CDR2 FQGNSA. The CDR3 totals 14 residues. The V gene lost 0 bases and the J gene lost 4 bases, with 9 bases spanning the gap. Written as DNA, the CDR3 is TGTGCCAGCAGCTTAGCGGGGCGGGGAGAGACCCAGTACTTC. This sequence encodes CASSLAGRGETQYF.

This chain joins TRBV5-1 and TRBJ2-1, with TRBD2 matching over 8 bases. There are 15 residues in the CDR3. V was pared by 4 bases and J by 4 bases, with 7 bases of the junction left unmatched. The germline V gene encodes CDR1 SGHRS and CDR2 YFSETQ. The CDR3 spells CASSPTSGLYNEQFF. In DNA, the CDR3 is TGCGCCAGCAGCCCAACTAGCGGCCTATACAATGAGCAGTTCTTC.

The V and J genes are TRBV2 and TRBJ1-5, with 8 bases matching TRBD1. With V trimmed by 6 bases and J by 4 bases, 2 bases remained unmatched. The CDR3 has 13 amino acids. CDR1 is SNHLY and CDR2 is FYNNEI in the germline V gene. The CDR3 here is CASRGQVNQPQHF. In DNA, the CDR3 is TGTGCCAGCAGGGGACAGGTGAATCAGCCCCAGCATTTT.

J is TRBJ2-6 and V is TRBV9; D gene uncertain. The CDR3 covers 13 residues. Per germline, CDR1 SGDLS and CDR2 YYNGEE. Trimming left V 7 bases short and J 1 base short, with 6 bases between. CDR3 in DNA: TGTGCCAGCGGGGAATCTGGGGCCAACGTCCTGACTTTC. Translation gives CASGESGANVLTF.

This clone showed up just once. CDR3 nucleotides: TGCGCCAGCAGCCAAGAGGGGACAGTAGACTATGGCTACACCTTC. Amino acid sequence: CASSQEGTVDYGYTF. V is TRBV4-3 and J is TRBJ1-2; 7 nucleotides agree with TRBD1. In germline, CDR1 is LGHNA, CDR2 YSLEER. V gave up 0 bases and J gave up 3 bases; unmatched junction bases: 4. This CDR3 contains 15 residues.

This clone was seen just once. V is TRBV4-1 and J is TRBJ2-4; 9 nucleotides line up with TRBD1. V dropped 1 base and J dropped 6; count of bases not matched to a gene: 16. Germline V gene sequence: CDR1 MGHRA, CDR2 YSYEKL. CDR3 size: 19 residues. The CDR3 loop reads CASSQVWGAGTGPPNIQYF. Written as DNA, the CDR3 is TGCGCCAGCAGCCAAGTTTGGGGGGCCGGGACAGGGCCCCCAAACATTCAGTACTTC.

This clone has just one count. This chain uses TRBV5-1 with TRBJ2-1; D might be TRBD1 or TRBD2, each matching 6 bases. V was pared by 2 bases and J by 5 bases, with 17 bases between. Germline CDR1 SGHRS, CDR2 YFSETQ. The CDR3 contains 16 residues. The CDR3 bases are TGCGCCAGCAGCTTCCTTGAGGAGGGGGGTCACAATGAGCAGTTCTTC. Protein product: CASSFLEEGGHNEQFF.

This chain uses TRBV15 with TRBJ1-1, with a tentative D call TRBD1 (6 bases). Trimming stripped 3 bases from V and 6 bases from J, with 23 bases between. Germline values: CDR1 LNHNV, CDR2 YYDKDF (reference sequence). The CDR3 has 17 amino acids. The CDR3 DNA is TGTGCCACCAGCAGCCCGAACCGCCAGGGGCAAGGCGCTGAAGCTTTCTTT. It specifies CATSSPNRQGQGAEAFF.

This clone has a handful of counts. This rearrangement joins TRBV7-2 to TRBJ2-7; D not certain. This CDR3 has 15 residues. Trimming took 5 bases from V and 0 from J, leaving 14 bases between them. Germline V gene sequence: CDR1 SGHTA, CDR2 FQGNSA. CDR3 bases: TGTGCCAGCAGCCCTGGCCGGCGGAGCTCCTACGAGCAGTACTTC. Residues: CASSPGRRSSYEQYF.

The chain is built from TRBV18 and TRBJ2-3, with a tentative D call TRBD2 (6 bases). V lost 1 base, J lost 1 base, and 15 bases lay in between. CDR1 is KGHSH, CDR2 LQKENI, per germline. The length of the CDR3 is 17 residues. For the CDR3, the DNA is TGTGCCAGCTCACCACTCGACGAAGCGGGTCGCACAGATACGCAGTATTTT. Translating gives CASSPLDEAGRTDTQYF.